These 18 T cell receptor beta chains originate from one sample sequenced in a study of CD8+CD57+ T cells in acquired aplastic anemia. Template material for TCR beta VDJ and CDR3 profiling consisted of genomic DNA. TCRdb processed the reads anew with MiXCR; each CDR3 protein has one entry. The sample contains about 75,000 distinct CDR3 sequences, 60% to 75% of which appear only once. The authors sequenced patients whose flow cytometry had shown CD8+CD57+ cell expansion. The sample taken for sequencing was sorted CD4+, CD8+, or CD8+CD57+ T cells (not recorded which) from PBMCs. The receptors were sampled from a human donor with aplastic anemia.

This chain links TRBV7-2 with TRBJ1-4; D remains ambiguous. In germline, CDR1 is SGHTA, CDR2 FQGNSA. CDR3 length equals 12 residues. The V gene lost 6 bases and the J gene lost 5 bases, with 7 bases spanning the gap. CDR3 amino acids: CASRTRNEKLFF. DNA of the CDR3: TGTGCCAGCAGGACAAGAAATGAAAAACTGTTTTTT.

V usage is TRBV20-1 and J usage is TRBJ2-3; 8 positions agree with TRBD2. After removal of 3 bases from V and 4 bases from J, the junction contained 9 bases not matched to a gene. The V gene's germline CDR1 is DFQATT and CDR2 SNEGSKA (reference sequence). The CDR3 contains 15 residues. As DNA, the CDR3 is TGCAGTGCTAGGGGACTAGGATCAGGCGCAGATACGCAGTATTTT. Translating gives CSARGLGSGADTQYF.

The chain has TRBV20-1 and TRBJ1-2, with TRBD1 matching 7 bases. The germline V gene has CDR1 DFQATT and CDR2 SNEGSKA (reference sequence). Trimming cost V 3 bases and J 5 bases; bases outside gene matches: 6. This CDR3 is built from 13 residues. Here the CDR3 reads CSASADRAYGYTF. The CDR3 DNA reads TGCAGTGCTAGTGCTGACAGGGCGTATGGCTACACCTTC.

This clonotype was recorded at least ten times. The rearrangement links TRBV29-1 to TRBJ2-1, with 7 nucleotides matching TRBD2. The CDR3 is 18 amino acids. J lost 1 base, V lost 3 bases, and 15 bases had no gene match. Germline values: CDR1 SQVTM, CDR2 ANQGSEA. The CDR3: CSVDGGESGMVSYNEQFF. As DNA, the CDR3 is TGCAGCGTTGACGGTGGGGAGAGCGGGATGGTATCCTACAATGAGCAGTTCTTC.

V and J are TRBV24-1 and TRBJ2-3, with TRBD2 matching 7 bases. The ends lost 4 bases at V and 8 bases at J; junction bases unmatched: 8. The CDR3 spans 14 residues. Germline V gene sequence: CDR1 KGHDR, CDR2 SFDVKD. DNA for the CDR3: TGTGCCACCAGTGAGCGTACTAGCGTTGCTACGCAGTATTTT. It codes for CATSERTSVATQYF.

This chain connects TRBV2 to TRBJ2-3; 15 nucleotides match TRBD2. Trimming cost V 10 bases and J 6 bases; bases outside gene matches: 8. The CDR3 loop spans 15 amino acids. Germline CDR1 SNHLY, CDR2 FYNNEI. The CDR3 DNA is TGTGCCACCCCAAACGGGACTAGCGGGAGGGATACGCAGTATTTT. It specifies CATPNGTSGRDTQYF.

The chain links TRBV25-1 to TRBJ2-3; 7 bases fit TRBD2. The CDR3 covers 16 residues. The V gene's germline CDR1 is MGHDK and CDR2 SYGVNS. J gave up 1 base and V 6 bases, and 10 bases lay outside the gene matches. CDR3 coding DNA: TGTGCCAGCAGACTAGCGATCGTTTTAGGCACAGATACGCAGTATTTT. This encodes CASRLAIVLGTDTQYF. The full variable domain, completed using reference TRBV25-1 and TRBJ2-3, is EADIYQTPRYLVIGTGKKITLECSQTMGHDKMYWYQQDPGMELHLIHYSYGVNSTEKGDLSSESTVSRIRTEHFPLTLESARPSHTSQYLCASRLAIVLGTDTQYFGPGTRLTVL.

This chain uses TRBV11-1 with TRBJ2-1; 9 bases agree with TRBD2. Trimming cost V 5 bases and J 7 bases; bases outside gene matches: 15. The germline V gene has CDR1 SGHAT and CDR2 FQDESV (reference sequence). This CDR3 is 17 amino acids long. CDR3 nucleotides: TGTGCCAGCAGCATCTTCGCGGGGGGGCGGTGGATGAATGAGCAGTTCTTC. Its protein product is CASSIFAGGRWMNEQFF.

The chain has TRBV7-6 and TRBJ2-5; D gene ambiguous. This CDR3 region has 15 residues. Germline lookup yields CDR1 SGHVS and CDR2 FNYEAQ. Trimming removed 1 base from V and 5 bases from J, with 14 bases in between. CDR3 sequence: CASSLVIGQVETQYF. The CDR3 bases are TGTGCCAGCAGCTTAGTAATCGGGCAGGTTGAGACCCAGTACTTC. The complete variable domain, with remaining parts taken from reference TRBV7-6 and TRBJ2-5, reads GAGVSQSPRYKVTKRGQDVALRCDPISGHVSLYWYRQALGQGPEFLTYFNYEAQQDKSGLPNDRFSAERPEGSISTLTIQRTEQRDSAMYRCASSLVIGQVETQYFGPGTRLLVL.

This chain joins TRBV7-2 and TRBJ2-1, with 9 bases fitting TRBD2. The V gene's germline CDR1 is SGHTA and CDR2 FQGNSA. The V and J ends lost 0 bases and 5 bases, in that order; junction bases with no gene match: 5. This CDR3 comprises 16 residues. In nucleotides, the CDR3 is TGTGCCAGCAGCTTAGCGCGGCGGGGGGGGAACAATGAGCAGTTCTTC. Its translation is CASSLARRGGNNEQFF.

The CDR3 region is CASSLPPRLAGVRNEQFF. The CDR3 DNA sequence: TGTGCCAGCAGCTTGCCCCCCCGTTTAGCGGGAGTACGGAATGAGCAGTTCTTC. J is TRBJ2-1 and V is TRBV7-9, with 9 bases aligning to TRBD2. The germline V gene encodes CDR1 SEHNR and CDR2 FQNEAQ (reference sequence). J was trimmed by 7 bases and V by 3 bases; bases with no gene match: 16. There are 18 residues in the CDR3.

For this clonotype: One junction end does not reproduce the germline sequence, and a read error may be involved. The genes are TRBV20-1 and TRBJ2-2; D remains unclear. CDR1 is DFQATT and CDR2 is SNEGSKA in the germline V gene (reference sequence). The CDR3 is 13 amino acids. CDR3 in amino acids: CSATNPRTGELFF. The CDR3 DNA sequence: TGCAGCGCTACGAACCCACGCACCGGGGAGCTGTTTTTT.

This clonotype came up a few times. The chain carries TRBV9 and TRBJ2-1, with D possibly matching TRBD2 (9 bases). Germline CDR1 reads SGDLS; CDR2 reads YYNGEE. The V gene lost 4 bases and the J gene lost 9 bases, with 20 bases spanning the gap. The CDR3 extends over 15 amino acids. The CDR3: CASSFRDRREGEQFF. The CDR3 DNA reads as TGTGCCAGCAGCTTCCGGGACAGGCGGGAGGGTGAGCAGTTCTTC.

This chain joins TRBV29-1 and TRBJ1-2; D possibly corresponds to TRBD1 (6 bases). Trimming pared 4 bases from V and 1 base from J, leaving 13 bases between. CDR1 is SQVTM, CDR2 ANQGSEA, per germline. The CDR3 has 14 amino acids. The CDR3 loop is CSVGPGQRNYGYTF. Here the CDR3 DNA reads TGCAGCGTTGGGCCTGGACAGCGTAACTATGGCTACACCTTC.

J is TRBJ2-7 and V is TRBV7-4; 13 bases map to TRBD2. CDR3 length: 18 residues. Germline values: CDR1 SGHVT, CDR2 SQSDAQ. Trimming took 3 bases from V and 0 from J; bases not matched to a gene: 8. As DNA, the CDR3 is TGTGCCAGCAGCTTGGGAGGACTAGCGGGAGCAAACTCCTACGAGCAGTACTTC. It yields the protein CASSLGGLAGANSYEQYF.

This rearrangement joins TRBV7-3 to TRBJ1-1; D may be TRBD1 (5 bases). Germline CDR1 is SGHTA and CDR2 is FQGTGA. The V end lost 4 bases, the J end lost 4 bases, and 10 bases lay between the germline ends. CDR3 size: 13 residues. CDR3: CASSSMGGTEAFF. CDR3 DNA sequence: TGTGCCAGCAGCTCGATGGGGGGCACTGAAGCTTTCTTT.

The CDR3 DNA follows: TGCAGCGTTTTTGGGGGTACCACCTACGAGCAGTACTTC. Its protein product is CSVFGGTTYEQYF. The chain recombines TRBV29-1 with TRBJ2-7; either TRBD1 or TRBD2 may fit D (5 bases each). The CDR3 sequence is 13 residues long. Per germline, CDR1 SQVTM and CDR2 ANQGSEA. With 5 bases removed from V and 2 bases from J, the gap between germline ends came to 13 bases.

The V gene is TRBV19, the J gene TRBJ1-2; possibly TRBD1 for D (5 bases). Trimming pared 7 bases from V and 1 base from J, leaving 16 bases between. Germline-derived CDR1 and CDR2 are LNHDA and SQIVND (reference sequence). This CDR3 spans 15 amino acids. CDR3 amino acids: CASKNLADNNYGYTF. DNA for the CDR3: TGTGCCAGTAAAAACCTTGCGGACAATAACTATGGCTACACCTTC.